This TCR beta chain was sequenced in a study of blood T cell repertoires in COVID-19. Study in general: Material from acute and convalescent COVID-19 was sourced from the United States, Italy and Spain. The cDNA or gDNA used as material had been derived from T cells, B-cell-depleted T cells, or PBMCs.

The V end lost 0 bases, the J end lost 7 bases, and 8 bases lay between the germline ends. Germline V CDR1 and CDR2: SGDLS, YYNGEE. This CDR3 region has 13 residues. Per the original methods: Reference gene primers were amplified, and this amplification served to estimate nucleated cell counts. Sequenced by immunoSEQ multiplex PCR; TCRdb stores in-frame clones only, minus some. The V and J calls and clone size come from that table; D and trimming were worked out from the DNA. The sample lists over 30,000 clones, around 93% occurring once. The rearrangement joins TRBV9 to TRBJ2-1; D call uncertain. This sequence originates from a human donor in a cohort sampled during active COVID-19. Specimen: peripheral blood. The CDR3 loop reads CASSVGTLNEQFF. The CDR3 nucleotides are TGTGCCAGCAGCGTAGGTACTCTTAATGAGCAGTTCTTC.